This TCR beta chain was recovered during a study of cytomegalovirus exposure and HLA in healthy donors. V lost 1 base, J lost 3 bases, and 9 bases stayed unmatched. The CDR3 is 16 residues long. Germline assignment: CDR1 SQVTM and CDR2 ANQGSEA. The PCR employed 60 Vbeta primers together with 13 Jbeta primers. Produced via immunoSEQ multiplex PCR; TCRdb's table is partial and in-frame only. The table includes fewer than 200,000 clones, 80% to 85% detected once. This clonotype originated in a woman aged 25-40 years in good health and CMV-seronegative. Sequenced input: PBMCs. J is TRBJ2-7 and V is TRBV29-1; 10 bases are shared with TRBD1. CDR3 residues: CSVEGGPGQGYYEQYF. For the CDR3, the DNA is TGCAGCGTTGAAGGTGGACCGGGACAGGGGTACTACGAGCAGTACTTC.